Listed below are T cell receptor beta chains from one sample, sequenced in a study of breast tumors, draining lymph nodes, adjacent tissues. MiXCR, applied by TCRdb to the multiplex PCR reads, yields one record per CDR3 protein. Of around 130,000 distinct CDR3 sequences listed, around 20% are singletons. Sequenced material: axillary lymph node tissue. Source of these receptors: a female donor with breast cancer. Some clones in this sample may be carry-over from other donors' samples. The CDR3 runs from the conserved cysteine through the conserved F or W. Each record gives: CDR3 length, J gene, V gene, D gene, clone size, CDR3 DNA, CDR3 protein. The D gene is left open where the match is weak. Only some rows state a clone size, as once, few, many or a class for expanded clones.

>15|TRBJ2-1|TRBV7-9|TRBD1|few
TGTGCCAGCAGCGGCCGGGACAGGGGTTTTAGTGAGCAGTTCTTC
CASSGRDRGFSEQFF
>12|TRBJ2-1|TRBV11-3|-|-
TGTGCCAGCAGCTCGTCACACAATGAGCAGTTCTTC
CASSSSHNEQFF
>16|TRBJ1-3|TRBV4-1|-|many
TGCGCCAGCAGCCAAGATATGACAGACTCTGGAAACACCATATATTTT
CASSQDMTDSGNTIYF
>15|TRBJ2-7|TRBV15|-|many
TGTGCCACCAGCAGATTCCGGGACCAACCCTACGAGCAGTACTTC
CATSRFRDQPYEQYF
>14|TRBJ2-1|TRBV2|TRBD1|many
TGTGCCAGCAGTGAATTCGAGGGGGCTGTTGAGCAGTTCTTC
CASSEFEGAVEQFF
>17|TRBJ2-5|TRBV7-9|-|many
TGTGCCAGCAGCTACGGTGGTCTAAGCGGAAGGCAAGAGACCCAGTACTTC
CASSYGGLSGRQETQYF
>18|TRBJ2-7|TRBV28|TRBD2|few
TGTGCCAGCTCCTCCTTCGGGACTAGCGGTAAGGGCTCCTACGAGCAGTACTTC
CASSSFGTSGKGSYEQYF
>15|TRBJ2-7|TRBV27|-|many
TGTGCCAGTCGGCCCCAGGCTAGGGGGAGCTACGAGCAGTACTTC
CASRPQARGSYEQYF
>17|TRBJ2-1|TRBV30|TRBD1|-
TGTGCCTGGAGGAGGACAGGGCTCTTACTCCCGCGGAGTCCGCAGTTCTTC
CAWRRTGLLLPRSPQFF
>14|TRBJ2-2|TRBV20-1|-|many
TGCAGTGCTAGGGGGCAGGGGATCGGCGGGGAGCTGTTTTTT
CSARGQGIGGELFF
>12|TRBJ2-5|TRBV29-1|TRBD1|many
TGCAGCGTTGCCAGGGGGCAAGAGACCCAGTACTTC
CSVARGQETQYF
>12|TRBJ2-1|TRBV7-2|-|many
TGTGCCAGCAGCCCCCCGGGGCTAGTGCAGTTCTTC
CASSPPGLVQFF
>14|TRBJ2-5|TRBV5-1|TRBD1|-
TGCGCCAGCAGCTTGGGACAGGGGGTTGAGACCCAGTACTTC
CASSLGQGVETQYF
>13|TRBJ1-5|TRBV20-1|-|many
TGCAGTGCTCTTGACAGAAATAATCAGCCCCAGCATTTT
CSALDRNNQPQHF
>13|TRBJ2-1|TRBV14|-|many
TGTGCCAGCAGCCAAGAAGAGTACAATGAGCAGTTCTTC
CASSQEEYNEQFF
>16|TRBJ2-7|TRBV18|-|many
TGTGCCAGCTCACCCATGAAGGGCGCAATCTCCTACGAGCAGTACTTC
CASSPMKGAISYEQYF
>15|TRBJ1-5|TRBV10-3|-|many
TGTGCCATCAGTGAGGAGGCAGGGGCTGGCCAGCCCCAGCATTTT
CAISEEAGAGQPQHF
>16|TRBJ2-7|TRBV19|TRBD2|many
TGTGCCAGTAGTCCCGCGGGACTAGCGCACTCCTACGAGCAGTACTTC
CASSPAGLAHSYEQYF
>15|TRBJ2-2|TRBV3-1|-|-
TGTGCCAGCAGCGAGGGGACCCCCCTTTGGGGGGAGCTGTTTTTT
CASSEGTPLWGELFF
>14|TRBJ2-3|TRBV20-1|TRBD2|many
TGCAGTGCCGCCGCTAGCGGGACAACAGATACGCAGTATTTT
CSAAASGTTDTQYF
>16|TRBJ2-5|TRBV27|-|-
TGTGCCAGCAGTTTATTAAGGACAGGGCGGGGGGAGACCCAGTACTTC
CASSLLRTGRGETQYF
>15|TRBJ2-3|TRBV3-1|-|many
TGTGCCAGCAGCCTCTTTACGCCTGGTCGTGGAGCGCAGTATTTT
CASSLFTPGRGAQYF
>17|TRBJ2-5|TRBV3-1|-|many
TGTGCCAGCAGCCCAACAAGTCCGGGACGTAACCAAGAGACCCAGTACTTC
CASSPTSPGRNQETQYF
>14|TRBJ1-2|TRBV19|TRBD1|few
TGTGCCAGTAGTATGGGACAGGGGGGCCATGGCTACACCTTC
CASSMGQGGHGYTF
>13|TRBJ1-2|TRBV18|-|many
TGTGCCAGCTCACCGGGACTGGACTATGGCTACACCTTC
CASSPGLDYGYTF
>13|TRBJ1-5|TRBV2|-|many
TGTGCCAGCAGTGACAGGGTTAATCAGCCCCAGCATTTT
CASSDRVNQPQHF
>14|TRBJ2-1|TRBV6-2/TRBV6-3|TRBD1|many
TGTGCCAGCAACCCGGGACCAGGGGGCGATGAGCAGTTCTTC
CASNPGPGGDEQFF
>15|TRBJ1-5|TRBV5-5|TRBD1|many
TGTGCCAGCAGCTTGGGGGACAGGGTTTCTCAGCCCCAGCATTTT
CASSLGDRVSQPQHF
>15|TRBJ2-3|TRBV29-1|-|many
TGCAGCGTTGAAGATCCGGACACCCGCACAGATACGCAGTATTTT
CSVEDPDTRTDTQYF
>15|TRBJ2-1|TRBV19|-|-
TGTGCCAGTAGATCCGGCAGGGGCTCCTACAATGAGCAGTTCTTC
CASRSGRGSYNEQFF
>13|TRBJ2-1|TRBV5-6|-|many
TGTGCCAGCAGCTTCAAATCGGGGAGAGAGCAGTTCTTC
CASSFKSGREQFF